The 21 T cell receptor beta chains reported below all come from one sample, sequenced in a study of control samples from healthy donors and cancer patients. The repertoire was sequenced with immunoSEQ multiplex PCR; TCRdb's copy has only in-frame clones and lacks some. This repertoire shows about 130,000 clones, 75% to 95% found once; its top ten account for more than 2%. Sequencing used blood. These TCRs come from a man aged 18-30 years in good health.

The rearrangement joins TRBV28 to TRBJ1-1, with D hard to call. CDR1 and CDR2 from the germline V gene are MDHEN and SYDVKM. V was pared by 7 bases and J by 11 bases, with 17 bases between. The CDR3 consists of 12 residues. The CDR3 DNA reads as TGTGCCAGCACCGACCGGGCACTAGGTGCTTTCTTT. It specifies CASTDRALGAFF.

The CDR3 bases are TGTGCCAGCAGTTTTAGGGGACAGCATGGCTACACCTTC. Its translation: CASSFRGQHGYTF. The chain uses TRBV28 and TRBJ1-2; 7 bases align to TRBD1. Losses at the gene ends were 3 bases for V and 6 bases for J; bases not matched to a gene: 4. CDR3 length: 13 amino acids. CDR1 is MDHEN, CDR2 SYDVKM, per germline.

CDR3 sequence reads: CASSLGTGRNNQPQHF. CDR3 sequence (DNA): TGTGCCAGCAGCCTAGGGACAGGGCGGAACAATCAGCCCCAGCATTTT. The chain combines TRBV7-2 with TRBJ1-5, with 9 bases that match TRBD1. Germline CDR1 reads SGHTA; CDR2 reads FQGNSA. This CDR3 has 16 amino acids. Losses at the gene ends were 5 bases for V and 3 bases for J; bases not matched to a gene: 8.

The chain links TRBV9 to TRBJ2-2; D may be TRBD1 or TRBD2 (5 bases each). The CDR3 length is 17 residues. Trimming removed 3 bases from V and 4 bases from J, with 19 bases in between. Germline-derived CDR1 and CDR2 are SGDLS and YYNGEE. CDR3 nucleotide sequence: TGTGCCAGCAGCGCTCACACCCCGGGACCCGGCACCGGGGAGCTGTTTTTT. Protein: CASSAHTPGPGTGELFF.

The rearrangement uses TRBV11-1 and TRBJ1-4; D remains unclear. V was cut by 3 bases and J by 6 bases, with 11 bases left in between. Looked up from germline, CDR1 is SGHAT and CDR2 is FQDESV (reference sequence). This CDR3 has 14 residues. CDR3 protein: CASSFDALDEKLFF. In DNA, the CDR3 is TGTGCCAGCAGCTTTGACGCCCTGGATGAAAAACTGTTTTTT. The whole variable domain, filled in from reference TRBV11-1 and TRBJ1-4, reads EAEVAQSPRYKITEKSQAVAFWCDPISGHATLYWYRQILGQGPELLVQFQDESVVDDSQLPKDRFSAERLKGVDSTLKIQPAELGDSAMYLCASSFDALDEKLFFGSGTQLSVL.

This clone was observed once. This chain uses TRBV4-2 with TRBJ2-3; D remains unclear. V lost 0 bases to trimming and J lost 5 bases, with 6 bases between them. This CDR3 region has 13 residues. The germline V gene encodes CDR1 LGHNA and CDR2 YNFKEQ. The CDR3 sequence: CASSQDWGDTQYF. CDR3 coding DNA: TGTGCCAGCAGCCAAGATTGGGGAGATACGCAGTATTTT.

Worth noting for this clone: Compared with germline, one end of the junction differs, possibly owing to a read error. The gene calls are TRBV4-3 and TRBJ2-3; perhaps TRBD1 as D (7 bases). CDR1 LGHNA and CDR2 YSLEER come from the germline V gene. The CDR3 extends over 17 amino acids. The DNA for the CDR3 is TGCGCCAGCAGCAAAGAAGGAGGGACAGAATACTCAGATACGCAGTATTTT. Translated: CASSKEGGTEYSDTQYF.

V gene TRBV19 combines with J gene TRBJ1-3; D gene uncertain. The CDR3 length is 18 residues. Germline CDR1 LNHDA, CDR2 SQIVND (reference sequence). The V gene lost 4 bases and the J gene lost 2 bases, with 21 bases spanning the gap. The CDR3 sequence: CASSTMDWPPSPGNTIYF. CDR3 coding DNA: TGTGCCAGTAGTACCATGGACTGGCCACCAAGCCCTGGAAACACCATATATTTT. Together with reference TRBV19 and TRBJ1-3, the CDR3 gives the full variable domain: DGGITQSPKYLFRKEGQNVTLSCEQNLNHDAMYWYRQDPGQGLRLIYYSQIVNDFQKGDIAEGYSVSREKKESFPLTVTSAQKNPTAFYLCASSTMDWPPSPGNTIYFGEGSWLTVV.

The chain couples TRBV28 to TRBJ1-5; D gene ambiguous. Trimming took 7 bases from V and 0 from J, leaving 7 bases between them. Germline V gene sequence: CDR1 MDHEN, CDR2 SYDVKM. CDR3 length equals 13 residues. CDR3 residues: CASMRDSNQPQHF. The CDR3, as DNA: TGTGCCAGCATGCGGGATAGCAATCAGCCCCAGCATTTT.

This chain links TRBV28 with TRBJ2-1; perhaps TRBD2 as D (5 bases). This CDR3 is built from 12 residues. Germline lookup yields CDR1 MDHEN and CDR2 SYDVKM. The V end lost 6 bases, the J end lost 8 bases, and 11 bases lay between the germline ends. In DNA, the CDR3 is TGTGCCAGCAGGACTACCTGGGATGAGCAGTTCTTC. It yields the protein CASRTTWDEQFF.

The rearrangement joins TRBV29-1 to TRBJ1-1; weak D call: TRBD1 (5 bases). The CDR3 runs to 12 residues. The germline V gene encodes CDR1 SQVTM and CDR2 ANQGSEA. The V end was cut by 3 bases, the J end by 8 bases, with 13 bases between. The CDR3 spells CSVESAGTEAFF. DNA for the CDR3: TGCAGCGTTGAGTCAGCCGGGACGGAAGCTTTCTTT.

The chain couples TRBV27 to TRBJ1-5; D unresolved. CDR1 and CDR2 (germline): MNHEY, SMNVEV (reference sequence). The V end lost 2 bases, the J end lost 2 bases, and 7 bases lay between the germline ends. The CDR3 covers 14 residues. For the CDR3, the DNA is TGTGCCAGCAGTTTAGGGGATGGCAATCAGCCCCAGCATTTT. Amino acids: CASSLGDGNQPQHF.

J is TRBJ1-6 and V is TRBV4-2, with D perhaps TRBD1 (5 bases). The CDR3 length is 15 residues. V was cut by 5 bases and J by 3 bases, with 11 bases left in between. The germline CDR1 and CDR2 sequences are LGHNA and YNFKEQ. The CDR3 nucleotides read TGTGCCAGCAGCTACGGGACGGGCTATAATTCACCCCTCCACTTT. This codes for CASSYGTGYNSPLHF.

This clone was recorded once. The chain joins TRBV11-2 to TRBJ2-1; unclear D gene. This CDR3 spans 14 amino acids. Deletions cut 3 bases from V and 2 bases from J, with 8 bases between. Per the germline V gene, CDR1 is SGHAT and CDR2 is FQNNGV. The CDR3: CASSFGGTYNEQFF. The CDR3 nucleotides read TGTGCCAGCAGCTTTGGCGGTACCTACAATGAGCAGTTCTTC.

The gene calls are TRBV7-9 and TRBJ2-1; D remains unclear. Germline lookup yields CDR1 SEHNR and CDR2 FQNEAQ (reference sequence). CDR3 length: 11 residues. Trimming shortened V by 3 bases and J by 9 bases, and 6 bases separated the two germline ends. The CDR3 coding sequence is TGTGCCAGCAGCTTCCAGCCTGAGCAGTTCTTC. Its protein is CASSFQPEQFF.

This clone was recorded a few times. The chain carries TRBV6-5 and TRBJ1-6; TRBD1 might be the D (5 bases). The CDR3 is 15 residues long. CDR1 is MNHEY and CDR2 is SVGAGI in the germline V gene. The V end lost 0 bases, the J end lost 9 bases, and 12 bases lay between the germline ends. The CDR3 DNA follows: TGTGCCAGCAGTTACTCGACCGGGGGAGGTTCACCCCTCCACTTT. Its protein is CASSYSTGGGSPLHF.

The V gene is TRBV7-8, the J gene TRBJ1-4; possible D gene TRBD1, 6 bases. CDR1 SGHVS and CDR2 FQNEAQ come from the germline V gene. This CDR3 spans 15 amino acids. The V end was cut by 4 bases, the J end by 2 bases, with 11 bases between. This CDR3 reads CASSYQGSTNEKLFF. In nucleotides, the CDR3 is TGTGCCAGCAGCTACCAGGGGTCGACTAATGAAAAACTGTTTTTT.

DNA for the CDR3: TGTGCCAGCAGTTTTTGGCTCAGCGGGAGGCAGAAGGGGGATGAGCAGTTCTTC. It yields the protein CASSFWLSGRQKGDEQFF. The gene calls are TRBV27 and TRBJ2-1, with 9 bases matching TRBD2. This CDR3 region has 18 residues. V was pared by 3 bases and J by 8 bases, with 17 bases of the junction left unmatched. Germline-derived CDR1 and CDR2 are MNHEY and SMNVEV (reference sequence).

This clone was seen only once. V gene TRBV6-5 combines with J gene TRBJ2-2; 7 bases align to TRBD2. The CDR3 covers 16 residues. With 0 bases clipped from V and 4 bases from J, the junction kept 5 bases outside the gene matches. Germline values: CDR1 MNHEY, CDR2 SVGAGI. The CDR3: CASSYSTSDPTGELFF. CDR3 in DNA: TGTGCCAGCAGTTACTCCACTAGCGACCCCACCGGGGAGCTGTTTTTT.

The chain links TRBV6-5 to TRBJ1-6; tentatively, D is TRBD1 (5 bases). This CDR3 comprises 15 residues. V was shortened by 6 bases and J by 3 bases, with 12 bases between the two germline ends. CDR1 and CDR2 from the germline V gene are MNHEY and SVGAGI. CDR3 residues: CASRPTELYNSPLHF. The DNA of the CDR3 is TGTGCCAGCAGACCGACAGAACTCTATAATTCACCCCTCCACTTT.

This clone was detected only once. The J gene is TRBJ2-1, the V gene TRBV6-2 or TRBV6-3; 7 nucleotides agree with TRBD2. The germline V gene has CDR1 MNHEY and CDR2 SVGEGT. The CDR3 spans 14 residues. J lost 7 bases, V lost 4 bases, and 7 bases had no gene match. The CDR3, as DNA: TGTGCCAGCAGTTTGGGGGGGAGAGCAAATGAGCAGTTCTTC. Translating gives CASSLGGRANEQFF.